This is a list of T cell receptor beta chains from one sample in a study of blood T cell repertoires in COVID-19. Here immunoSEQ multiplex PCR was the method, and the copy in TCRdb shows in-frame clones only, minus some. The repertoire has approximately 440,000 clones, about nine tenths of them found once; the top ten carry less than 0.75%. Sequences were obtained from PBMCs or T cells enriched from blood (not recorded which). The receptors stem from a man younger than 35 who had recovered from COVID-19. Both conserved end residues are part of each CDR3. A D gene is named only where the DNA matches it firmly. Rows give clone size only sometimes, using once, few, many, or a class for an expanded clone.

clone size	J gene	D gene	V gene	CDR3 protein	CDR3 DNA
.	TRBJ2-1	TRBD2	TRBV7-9	CASSLVGLAGDNEQFF	TGTGCCAGCAGCTTAGTTGGTCTAGCGGGAGACAATGAGCAGTTCTTC
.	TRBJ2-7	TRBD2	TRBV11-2	CASSLGLAGNYEQYF	TGTGCCAGCAGCTTAGGACTAGCGGGAAACTACGAGCAGTACTTC
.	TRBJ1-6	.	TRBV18	CASSPRRAGNEYSPLHF	TGTGCCAGCTCACCCCGAAGGGCGGGTAATGAATATTCACCCCTCCACTTT
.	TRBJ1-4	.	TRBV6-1	CASSEEGRANEKLFF	TGTGCCAGCAGTGAAGAGGGGAGGGCTAATGAAAAACTGTTTTTT
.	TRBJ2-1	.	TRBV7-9	CASSRGEPRGQFF	TGTGCCAGCAGCAGAGGGGAGCCCAGGGGGCAGTTCTTC
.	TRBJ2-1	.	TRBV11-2	CASSLSAGVEYNEQFF	TGTGCCAGCAGCTTATCCGCAGGGGTGGAATACAATGAGCAGTTCTTC
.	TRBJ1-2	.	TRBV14	CASSQDSAQVPTLGYGYTF	TGTGCCAGCAGCCAAGACAGCGCGCAAGTTCCCACTCTCGGCTATGGCTACACCTTC
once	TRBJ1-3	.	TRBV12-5	CASGLVMWGSRNTGNTIYF	TGTGCTAGTGGTTTGGTAATGTGGGGCAGCCGGAACACTGGAAACACCATATATTTT
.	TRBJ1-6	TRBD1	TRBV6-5	CASGQGNSPLHF	TGTGCCAGCGGACAGGGCAATTCACCCCTCCACTTT
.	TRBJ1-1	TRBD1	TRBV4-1	CASSPIGQGGRNTEAFF	TGCGCCAGCAGCCCCATAGGACAGGGAGGACGGAACACTGAAGCTTTCTTT
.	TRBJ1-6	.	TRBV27	CASSFRGNNSPLHF	TGTGCCAGCAGTTTTCGAGGGAATAATTCACCCCTCCACTTT
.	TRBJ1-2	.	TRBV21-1	CASSKETENYGYTF	TGTGCCAGCAGCAAAGAAACAGAAAACTATGGCTACACCTTC
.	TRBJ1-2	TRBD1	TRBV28	CASSINRGNYGYTF	TGTGCCAGCAGCATAAACAGGGGAAACTATGGCTACACCTTC
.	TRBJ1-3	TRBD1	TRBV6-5	CASSSYRGFSGNTIYF	TGTGCCAGCAGTTCCTACAGGGGATTCTCTGGAAACACCATATATTTT
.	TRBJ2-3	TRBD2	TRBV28	CASTAGGTDTQYF	TGTGCCAGCACCGCGGGAGGCACAGATACGCAGTATTTT
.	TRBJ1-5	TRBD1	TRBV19	CASSRQGDNQPQHF	TGTGCCAGTAGTCGCCAGGGGGATAATCAGCCCCAGCATTTT
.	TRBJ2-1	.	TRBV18	CASSPSTVRQFF	TGTGCCAGCTCACCCTCGACAGTGCGGCAGTTCTTC
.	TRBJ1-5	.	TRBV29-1	CSVGGHSNQPQHF	TGCAGCGTTGGAGGGCACAGCAATCAGCCCCAGCATTTT
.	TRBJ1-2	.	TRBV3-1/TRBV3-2	CASSQVQGWDGYGYTF	TGTGCCAGCAGCCAAGTGCAGGGGTGGGATGGCTATGGCTACACCTTC
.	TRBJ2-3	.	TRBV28	CASSSTVPGKDTQYF	TGTGCCAGCAGTTCTACCGTACCGGGAAAAGATACGCAGTATTTT
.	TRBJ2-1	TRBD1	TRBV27	CASSKRPTGGSSYNEQFF	TGTGCCAGCAGCAAGAGGCCTACAGGGGGGAGCTCCTACAATGAGCAGTTCTTC
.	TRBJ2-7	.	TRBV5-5	CASSPSVGSYYEQYF	TGTGCCAGCAGCCCCTCAGTCGGGAGCTACTACGAGCAGTACTTC
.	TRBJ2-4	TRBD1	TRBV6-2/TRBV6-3	CASSTWTGANIQYF	TGTGCCAGCAGTACCTGGACAGGGGCAAACATTCAGTACTTC
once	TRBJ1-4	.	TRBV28	CASSSPDGRHEKLFF	TGTGCCAGCAGTTCACCTGACGGGAGGCATGAAAAACTGTTTTTT
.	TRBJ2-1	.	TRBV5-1	CASSFSGRSSYNEQFF	TGCGCCAGCAGCTTTAGCGGCAGGAGCTCCTACAATGAGCAGTTCTTC
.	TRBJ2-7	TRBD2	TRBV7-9	CASSLVGAGTYEQYF	TGTGCCAGCAGCCTGGTGGGAGCGGGGACCTACGAGCAGTACTTC
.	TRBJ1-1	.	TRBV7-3	CASSLAGMNTEAFF	TGTGCCAGCAGCTTAGCAGGGATGAACACTGAAGCTTTCTTT
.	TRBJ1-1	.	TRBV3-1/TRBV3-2	CASSQAPGGLNTEAFF	TGTGCCAGCAGCCAAGCCCCCGGAGGTCTGAACACTGAAGCTTTCTTT
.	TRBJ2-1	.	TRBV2	CASSEGLVMNEQFF	TGTGCCAGCAGTGAAGGACTAGTCATGAATGAGCAGTTCTTC
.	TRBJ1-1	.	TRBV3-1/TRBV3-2	CASSQSRGGATEAFF	TGTGCCAGCAGCCAGTCTAGAGGGGGAGCCACTGAAGCTTTCTTT
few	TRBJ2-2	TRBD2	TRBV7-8	CASSLGLAGYTGELFF	TGTGCCAGCAGCTTAGGACTAGCGGGGTACACCGGGGAGCTGTTTTTT
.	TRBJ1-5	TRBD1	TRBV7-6	CASSGQVVGQPQHF	TGTGCCAGCAGCGGACAGGTGGTGGGTCAGCCCCAGCATTTT
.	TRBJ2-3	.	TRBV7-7	CASAPGGTDTQYF	TGTGCCAGCGCGCCAGGGGGGACAGATACGCAGTATTTT
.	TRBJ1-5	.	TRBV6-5	CASSRQMLQPQHF	TGTGCCAGCAGCCGACAGATGTTACAGCCCCAGCATTTT
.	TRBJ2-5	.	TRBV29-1	CRVEGGFGRGQETQYF	TGCAGAGTTGAAGGAGGGTTCGGGAGAGGGCAGGAGACCCAGTACTTC
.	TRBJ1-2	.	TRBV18	CASSPPRTRGGGGYTF	TGTGCCAGCTCACCACCCCGGACGAGGGGGGGTGGAGGCTACACCTTC
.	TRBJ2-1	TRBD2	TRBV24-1	CATRGSGSDSYNEQFF	TGTGCCACCAGGGGTAGCGGGAGCGACTCCTACAATGAGCAGTTCTTC
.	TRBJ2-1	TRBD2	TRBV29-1	CSVVAGGRIEQFF	TGCAGCGTAGTAGCGGGAGGTAGGATTGAGCAGTTCTTC
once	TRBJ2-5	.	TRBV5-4	CASSIGGDSLETQYF	TGTGCCAGCAGCATTGGCGGGGACAGCCTAGAGACCCAGTACTTC
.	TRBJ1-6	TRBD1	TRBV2	CASSEQGAGNSPLHF	TGTGCCAGCAGTGAGCAGGGGGCGGGAAATTCACCCCTCCACTTT
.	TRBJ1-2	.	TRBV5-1	CASSLASPVGGEYGYTF	TGCGCCAGCAGCTTGGCGTCCCCGGTGGGGGGGGAATATGGCTACACCTTC
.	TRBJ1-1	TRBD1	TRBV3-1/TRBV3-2	CASSPRQGMNTEAFF	TGTGCCAGCAGCCCCCGACAGGGGATGAACACTGAAGCTTTCTTT
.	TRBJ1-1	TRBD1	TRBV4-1	CASSPVGTANTEAFF	TGCGCCAGCAGCCCCGTAGGGACAGCGAACACTGAAGCTTTCTTT
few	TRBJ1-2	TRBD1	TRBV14	CASRGQAAVDYGYTF	TGTGCCAGCAGAGGACAGGCTGCGGTAGACTATGGCTACACCTTC
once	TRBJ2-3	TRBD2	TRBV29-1	CSARRGGDTQYF	TGCAGCGCACGACGCGGGGGGGATACGCAGTATTTT
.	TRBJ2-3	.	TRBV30	CAWSTGITDTQYF	TGTGCCTGGAGTACCGGGATTACAGATACGCAGTATTTT
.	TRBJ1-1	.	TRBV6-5	CASTSTANTEAFF	TGTGCCAGCACTTCGACAGCGAACACTGAAGCTTTCTTT
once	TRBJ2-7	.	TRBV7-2	CASRSTLSYEQYF	TGTGCCAGCAGGTCGACTTTGTCCTACGAGCAGTACTTC
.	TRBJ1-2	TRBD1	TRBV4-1	CASSQPYDRGRYTF	TGCGCCAGCAGCCAACCTTACGACAGGGGACGCTACACCTTC
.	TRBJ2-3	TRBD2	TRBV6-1	CASSVLSGLAGADTQYF	TGTGCCAGCAGTGTCCTATCTGGACTAGCGGGGGCAGATACGCAGTATTTT
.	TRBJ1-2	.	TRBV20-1	CSASTTGNPLIYGYTF	TGCAGTGCTAGTACGACAGGAAATCCATTGATCTATGGCTACACCTTC
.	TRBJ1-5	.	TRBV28	CASRGGWNQPQHF	TGTGCCAGTCGGGGAGGGTGGAATCAGCCCCAGCATTTT
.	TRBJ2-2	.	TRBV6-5	CASRPGTTNTGELFF	TGTGCCAGCAGGCCCGGGACAACGAACACCGGGGAGCTGTTTTTT
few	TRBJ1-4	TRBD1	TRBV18	CASSQFRDSGEKLFF	TGTGCCAGCTCACAATTCCGGGACAGTGGTGAAAAACTGTTTTTT
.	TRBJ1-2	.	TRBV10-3	CAISEESVSYTF	TGTGCCATCAGTGAAGAGTCGGTCAGCTACACCTTC